The 10 T cell receptor beta chains below come from one sample, sequenced in a study of shared clonotypes between healthy human individuals. The protocol was immunoSEQ multiplex PCR, while the TCRdb copy is restricted to in-frame clones and leaves out a portion. The sample has about half a million clones, approximately 85% seen once. The material sequenced was PBMCs. All receptors come from a woman between 35 and 50 years old in good health. Some clones in this sample may be carry-over from other donors' samples.

The count of this clone is one. Just one base apart from a much larger clone, this may be a read error. The chain uses TRBV2 and TRBJ2-2, with D possibly TRBD2 on 5 matching bases. The CDR3 runs to 11 residues. Germline V gene sequence: CDR1 SNHLY, CDR2 FYNNEI. Trimming cost V 10 bases and J 5 bases, with 8 bases left between them. The CDR3 DNA sequence: TGTGCCAACAGAGGGACCGGGGAGCTGTTTTTT. It encodes CANRGTGELFF. Full variable domain (missing parts from reference TRBV2 and TRBJ2-2): EPEVTQTPSHQVTQMGQEVILRCVPISNHLYFYWYRQILGQKVEFLVSFYNNEISEKSEIFDDQFSVERPDGSNFTLKIRSTKLEDSAMYFCANRGTGELFFGEGSRLTVL.

The rearrangement joins TRBV28 to TRBJ1-4; 8 bases line up with TRBD1. Germline V gene sequence: CDR1 MDHEN, CDR2 SYDVKM. The J segment lost 8 bases and the V segment lost 10 bases, leaving 9 bases of the junction unmatched. The CDR3 contains 13 residues. CDR3: CAIYNRGKEKLFF. Here the CDR3 DNA reads TGTGCCATCTACAACAGGGGGAAGGAAAAACTGTTTTTT. Full variable domain (remainder filled in from reference TRBV28 and TRBJ1-4): DVKVTQSSRYLVKRTGEKVFLECVQDMDHENMFWYRQDPGLGLRLIYFSYDVKMKEKGDIPEGYSVSREKKERFSLILESASTNQTSMYLCAIYNRGKEKLFFGSGTQLSVL.

J is TRBJ2-5 and V is TRBV2, with a possible D match to TRBD1 (6 bases). V shed 4 bases and J shed 5 bases, with 11 bases lying between them. CDR3 length: 13 amino acids. CDR1 SNHLY and CDR2 FYNNEI come from the germline V gene. The DNA for the CDR3 is TGTGCCAGCAGTGTAGGGGGTTGGGAGACCCAGTACTTC. This codes for CASSVGGWETQYF.

This chain joins TRBV27 and TRBJ1-1; no clear D gene. The germline CDR1 and CDR2 sequences are MNHEY and SMNVEV (reference sequence). The CDR3 totals 12 residues. Trimming stripped 8 bases from V and 4 bases from J, with 11 bases between. The CDR3 protein is CASGGQTTEAFF. In DNA, the CDR3 is TGTGCCAGCGGTGGGCAGACCACTGAAGCTTTCTTT.

The CDR3 is CASSAIRGRATDTQYF. CDR3 nucleotide sequence: TGTGCCAGTAGTGCCATCAGGGGGCGCGCCACAGATACGCAGTATTTT. The V and J genes are TRBV19 and TRBJ2-3, with 8 nucleotides matching TRBD1. Germline CDR1 LNHDA, CDR2 SQIVND (reference sequence). V lost 5 bases, J lost 2 bases, and 9 bases stayed unmatched. This CDR3 has 16 residues.

Only a few counts were recorded for this clone. The chain uses TRBV5-1 and TRBJ2-2, with 12 nucleotides matching TRBD1. The ends lost 4 bases at V and 9 bases at J; junction bases unmatched: 10. Germline values: CDR1 SGHRS, CDR2 YFSETQ. This CDR3 is 16 amino acids long. The CDR3 protein is CASSPTPGQGARELFF. CDR3 in DNA: TGCGCCAGCAGCCCAACCCCGGGACAGGGGGCGCGGGAGCTGTTTTTT. Together with reference TRBV5-1 and TRBJ2-2, the CDR3 gives the full variable domain: KAGVTQTPRYLIKTRGQQVTLSCSPISGHRSVSWYQQTPGQGLQFLFEYFSETQRNKGNFPGRFSGRQFSNSRSEMNVSTLELGDSALYLCASSPTPGQGARELFFGEGSRLTVL.

To note about this clone: A read error may produce the germline difference seen at one junction end. The chain carries TRBV7-8 and TRBJ2-3, with D perhaps TRBD2 (5 bases). The CDR3 consists of 15 residues. Germline V gives CDR1 SGHVS, CDR2 FQNEAQ. The CDR3 DNA is TGTGCCGGCAGCTTAGAGGGCAGATTCACAGATACGCAGTATTTT. This encodes CAGSLEGRFTDTQYF.

The chain employs TRBV28 and TRBJ2-1; D is unclear. V was trimmed by 2 bases and J by 8 bases, leaving 10 bases between them. Germline CDR1 reads MDHEN; CDR2 reads SYDVKM. CDR3 length: 13 amino acids. Here the CDR3 DNA reads TGTGCCAGCAGTTTACAGTCAAGGGATGAGCAGTTCTTC. It translates to CASSLQSRDEQFF. Drawing the rest from reference TRBV28 and TRBJ2-1, the complete variable domain is DVKVTQSSRYLVKRTGEKVFLECVQDMDHENMFWYRQDPGLGLRLIYFSYDVKMKEKGDIPEGYSVSREKKERFSLILESASTNQTSMYLCASSLQSRDEQFFGPGTRLTVL.

The sample holds a few counts of this clone. The chain uses TRBV27 and TRBJ1-6, with D tentatively TRBD1 (5 bases). The CDR3 runs to 15 residues. Germline V lookup: CDR1 MNHEY, CDR2 SMNVEV (reference sequence). V was shortened by 4 bases and J by 8 bases, with 15 bases between the two germline ends. DNA of the CDR3: TGTGCCAGCAGTTCCGGGACGGAAGGGTATTCACCCCTCCACTTT. Protein product: CASSSGTEGYSPLHF.

This clone was recorded a few times. The chain joins TRBV6-4 to TRBJ2-7, with unresolved D. The CDR3 runs to 14 residues. Trimming left V 2 bases short and J 1 base short, with 9 bases between. Germline V CDR1 and CDR2: MRHNA, SNTAGT. The CDR3 here is CASSDVQNSYEQYF. CDR3 in DNA: TGTGCCAGCAGTGACGTTCAAAATTCCTACGAGCAGTACTTC.